This T cell receptor beta chain was sequenced for a study of Graves' ophthalmopathy and Graves' hyperthyroidism. Trimming left V 2 bases short and J 4 bases short, with 8 bases between. CDR1 is MNHEY, CDR2 SMNVEV, per germline (reference sequence). The CDR3 spans 13 residues. Beta-chain TCR CDR3 regions were amplified from RNA transcripts. HTBI primers were employed in first-round RT-PCR, then a second-round multiplex PCR followed. TCRdb fed the multiplex PCR reads into MiXCR, producing one record per CDR3 protein. The sample gives 400,000 to 450,000 distinct CDR3 sequences, around 20% of which show up once; more than 2.5% is in the top ten. This clonotype was picked up many times.

The sequenced sample was peripheral blood. This clonotype was obtained from a woman under 30 with stable Graves' hyperthyroidism. The chain carries TRBV27 and TRBJ2-5, with D hard to call. The CDR3 protein is CASSLAVGETQYF. The CDR3 DNA sequence: TGTGCCAGCAGTTTAGCGGTTGGAGAGACCCAGTACTTC.